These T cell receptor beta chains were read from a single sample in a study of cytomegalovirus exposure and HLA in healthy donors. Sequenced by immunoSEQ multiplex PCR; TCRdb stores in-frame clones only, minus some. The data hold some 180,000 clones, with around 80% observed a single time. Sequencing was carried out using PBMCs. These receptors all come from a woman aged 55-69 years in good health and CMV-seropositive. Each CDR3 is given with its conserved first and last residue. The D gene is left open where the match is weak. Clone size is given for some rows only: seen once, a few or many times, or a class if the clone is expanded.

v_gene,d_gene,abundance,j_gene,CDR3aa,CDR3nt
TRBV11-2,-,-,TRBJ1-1,CASSLGGSAEAFF,TGTGCCAGCAGCTTAGGAGGGTCGGCTGAAGCTTTCTTT
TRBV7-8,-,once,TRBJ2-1,CASRPPGSSSYNEQFF,TGTGCTAGCAGACCCCCCGGGTCAAGCTCCTACAATGAGCAGTTCTTC
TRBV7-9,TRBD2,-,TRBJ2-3,CASSRLSGTSVTSTDTQYF,TGTGCCAGCAGCCGACTGTCCGGGACTAGCGTTACTAGCACAGATACGCAGTATTTT
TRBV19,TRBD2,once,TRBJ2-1,CASSNSGTSGRGRFF,TGTGCCAGTAGTAACTCCGGGACTAGCGGGAGGGGTAGGTTCTTC
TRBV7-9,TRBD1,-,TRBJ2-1,CASSPDGTGYNEQFF,TGTGCCAGCAGCCCAGACGGGACAGGGTACAATGAGCAGTTCTTC
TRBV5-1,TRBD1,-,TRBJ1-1,CASSEDRVARPEAFF,TGCGCCAGCAGCGAAGACAGGGTAGCTCGCCCTGAAGCTTTCTTT
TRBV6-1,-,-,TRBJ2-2,CASATHVNTGELFF,TGTGCCAGCGCGACACATGTGAACACCGGGGAGCTGTTTTTT
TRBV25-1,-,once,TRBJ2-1,CASSEARQARNEQFF,TGTGCCAGCAGTGAAGCTCGGCAGGCTCGCAATGAGCAGTTCTTC
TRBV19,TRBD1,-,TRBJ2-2,CASNRQGANTGELFF,TGTGCCAGTAACAGACAGGGCGCGAACACCGGGGAGCTGTTTTTT
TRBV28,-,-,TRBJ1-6,CASSPRAGDTNSPLHF,TGTGCCAGCAGTCCCCGGGCAGGGGATACTAATTCACCCCTCCACTTT
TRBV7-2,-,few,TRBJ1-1,CASSLGAGLSTEAFF,TGTGCCAGCAGCTTAGGTGCGGGGCTGAGCACTGAAGCTTTCTTT
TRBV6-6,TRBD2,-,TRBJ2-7,CASRPGLAGVHEQYF,TGTGCCAGCAGACCCGGACTAGCGGGAGTCCACGAGCAGTACTTC
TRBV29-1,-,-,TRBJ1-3,CSVAWTASSGNTIYF,TGCAGCGTAGCATGGACAGCGAGCTCTGGAAACACCATATATTTT
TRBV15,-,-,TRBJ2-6,CATSNAGSGANVLTF,TGTGCCACCAGCAATGCGGGCTCTGGGGCCAACGTCCTGACTTTC
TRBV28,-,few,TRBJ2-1,CASSPHRDSYNEQFF,TGTGCCAGCAGCCCCCACAGGGACTCCTACAATGAGCAGTTCTTC
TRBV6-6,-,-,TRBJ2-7,CASTGSRDSEQYF,TGTGCCAGCACGGGGAGCAGGGACTCCGAGCAGTACTTC
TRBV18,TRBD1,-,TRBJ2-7,CASSPLTPGQGSNEQYF,TGTGCCAGCTCACCACTAACTCCGGGACAGGGGTCCAACGAGCAGTACTTC
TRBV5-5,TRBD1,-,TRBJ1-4,CASRQTGALNEKLFF,TGTGCCAGCAGACAGACAGGGGCGTTGAATGAAAAACTGTTTTTT
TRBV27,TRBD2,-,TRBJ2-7,CASSPRGGGEQYF,TGTGCCAGCAGTCCGCGGGGGGGTGGGGAGCAGTACTTC
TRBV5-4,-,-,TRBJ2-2,CASSLTSARTGELFF,TGTGCCAGCAGCTTGACGAGTGCCCGTACCGGGGAGCTGTTTTTT
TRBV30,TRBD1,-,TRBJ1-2,CAWTPGQGGYGYTF,TGTGCCTGGACCCCGGGACAGGGGGGGTATGGCTACACCTTC
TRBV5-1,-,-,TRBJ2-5,CASSRPRGGKETQYF,TGCGCCAGCAGCCGGCCCCGGGGAGGTAAAGAGACCCAGTACTTC
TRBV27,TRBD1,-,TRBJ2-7,CASSLSRTGAAYEQYF,TGTGCCAGCAGTTTATCACGGACAGGGGCCGCCTACGAGCAGTACTTC
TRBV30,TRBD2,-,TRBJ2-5,CAWTGLAGETQYF,TGTGCCTGGACCGGACTAGCGGGGGAGACCCAGTACTTC
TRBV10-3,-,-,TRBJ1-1,CAITAAGVGTEAFF,TGTGCCATCACCGCCGCCGGGGTGGGCACTGAAGCTTTCTTT
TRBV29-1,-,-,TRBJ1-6,CSVRVGDTNNSPLHF,TGCAGCGTGAGAGTTGGGGACACCAATAATTCACCCCTCCACTTT
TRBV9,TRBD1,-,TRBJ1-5,CASSPGTGDGSNQPQHF,TGTGCCAGCAGCCCCGGGACAGGGGATGGGAGCAATCAGCCCCAGCATTTT
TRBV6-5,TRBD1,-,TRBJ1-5,CASSFTGVNQPQHF,TGTGCCAGCAGTTTTACAGGGGTCAATCAGCCCCAGCATTTT
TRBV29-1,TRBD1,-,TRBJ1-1,CSVVGQGNTEAFF,TGCAGCGTCGTAGGACAGGGGAACACTGAAGCTTTCTTT
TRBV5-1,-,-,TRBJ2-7,CASSSQGYEQYF,TGCGCCAGCAGCTCCCAGGGGTACGAGCAGTACTTC
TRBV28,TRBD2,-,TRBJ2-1,CASSFLGGAVPEQFF,TGTGCCAGCAGTTTCCTCGGGGGGGCAGTCCCTGAGCAGTTCTTC
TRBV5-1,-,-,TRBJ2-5,CASSLGGRREVVRETQYF,TGCGCCAGCAGCTTGGGCGGACGTAGGGAGGTGGTACGAGAGACCCAGTACTTC
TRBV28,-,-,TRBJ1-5,CASSGNQPQHF,TGTGCCAGCTCTGGCAATCAGCCCCAGCATTTT
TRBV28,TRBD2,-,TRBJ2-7,CASSLPTSGLGEQYF,TGTGCCAGCAGTTTACCGACTAGCGGCCTCGGCGAGCAGTACTTC
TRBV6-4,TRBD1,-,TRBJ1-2,CASSLDRGYGYTF,TGTGCCAGCAGTCTAGACAGGGGCTATGGCTACACCTTC
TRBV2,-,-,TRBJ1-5,CASNQAGWSNQPQHF,TGTGCCAGCAATCAGGCGGGTTGGAGCAATCAGCCCCAGCATTTT
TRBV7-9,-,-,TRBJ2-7,CASSFGTPYEQYF,TGTGCCAGCAGCTTTGGGACACCGTACGAGCAGTACTTC
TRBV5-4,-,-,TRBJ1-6,CASREGSLNSPLHF,TGTGCCAGCCGGGAGGGCTCCCTGAATTCACCCCTCCACTTT
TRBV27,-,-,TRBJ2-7,CASSFSRGWYEQYF,TGTGCCAGCAGTTTTTCCAGGGGTTGGTACGAGCAGTACTTC
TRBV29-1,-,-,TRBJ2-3,CSQSRGNGADTQYF,TGCAGCCAAAGTAGGGGGAACGGCGCAGATACGCAGTATTTT
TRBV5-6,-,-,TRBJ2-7,CASSLTPHDTAYEQYF,TGTGCCAGCAGCTTAACCCCACACGACACGGCCTACGAGCAGTACTTC
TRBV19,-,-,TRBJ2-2,CASSNRDLAGELFF,TGTGCCAGTAGTAATCGGGATCTTGCCGGGGAGCTGTTTTTT
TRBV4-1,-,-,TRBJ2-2,CASSQAGVGTGELFF,TGCGCCAGCAGCCAAGCGGGGGTTGGCACCGGGGAGCTGTTTTTT
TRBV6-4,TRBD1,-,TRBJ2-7,CASRKDRGPSSYEQYF,TGTGCCAGCAGAAAGGACAGGGGGCCCAGCTCCTACGAGCAGTACTTC
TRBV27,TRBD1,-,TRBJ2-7,CASTRYPGQGYEQYF,TGTGCCAGCACCCGCTATCCGGGACAGGGCTACGAGCAGTACTTC
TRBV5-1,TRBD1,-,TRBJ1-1,CASSSGGAYNTEAFF,TGCGCCAGCAGCTCAGGGGGCGCGTATAACACTGAAGCTTTCTTT
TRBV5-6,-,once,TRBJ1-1,CASSLAFGDTEAFF,TGTGCCAGCAGCTTGGCCTTCGGAGACACTGAAGCTTTCTTT
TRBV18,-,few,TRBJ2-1,CASSPGSAGLNEQFF,TGTGCCAGCTCACCAGGTAGTGCAGGGCTCAATGAGCAGTTCTTC
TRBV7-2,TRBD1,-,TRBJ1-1,CASSRWDSEAFF,TGTGCCAGCAGCCGATGGGACAGTGAAGCTTTCTTT
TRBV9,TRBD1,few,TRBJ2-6,CASSPHAGTGFSGANGLTF,TGTGCCAGCAGCCCTCACGCCGGGACAGGGTTCTCTGGGGCCAACGGCCTGACTTTC
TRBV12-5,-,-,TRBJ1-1,CASGLGQAGGTEAFF,TGTGCTAGTGGTTTGGGACAGGCGGGGGGAACTGAAGCTTTCTTT
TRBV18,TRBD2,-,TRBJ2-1,CASSPIGTGTSGRISYNEQFF,TGTGCCAGCTCACCTATTGGAACCGGGACTAGCGGGAGGATTTCCTACAATGAGCAGTTCTTC
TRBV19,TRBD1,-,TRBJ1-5,CASRGQGDQPQHF,TGTGCCAGTAGGGGACAGGGGGATCAGCCCCAGCATTTT
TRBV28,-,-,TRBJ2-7,CASRRDFSLYEQYF,TGTGCCAGCAGGAGGGACTTCTCGCTCTACGAGCAGTACTTC
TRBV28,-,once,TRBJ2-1,CASSSQLARQQFF,TGTGCCAGCAGTTCCCAACTAGCAAGGCAGCAGTTCTTC
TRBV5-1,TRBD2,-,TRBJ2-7,CASSLAPGGEIDEQYF,TGCGCCAGCAGCTTGGCCCCGGGGGGAGAGATTGACGAGCAGTACTTC
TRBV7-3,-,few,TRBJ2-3,CASSLIYEVIADTQYF,TGTGCCAGCAGCTTAATTTACGAGGTTATAGCAGATACGCAGTATTTT